The 30 T cell receptor beta chains presented below share a single source sample, sequenced in a study of OX40 agonist ivuxolimab in advanced cancers. TCRdb keeps only in-frame clones here, not all; method: immunoSEQ multiplex PCR. This table holds around 34,000 clones, 81% found once. Sample: CD4+ or CD8+ T cells sorted from blood, taken in a trial of the OX40 agonist ivuxolimab. The receptors come from an adult with an advanced solid tumor such as melanoma, head and neck, liver or kidney cancer.

The V and J genes are TRBV4-3 and TRBJ2-7, with D uncertain. The CDR3 runs to 18 residues. V dropped 0 bases and J dropped 0 bases, with 18 bases sitting between them. The germline CDR1 and CDR2 sequences are LGHNA and YSLEER. The CDR3 here is CASSQEKSLDRSSYEQYF. Here the CDR3 DNA reads TGCGCCAGCAGCCAAGAAAAGTCGCTGGACCGGAGCTCCTACGAGCAGTACTTC.

The chain combines TRBV11-2 with TRBJ1-1, with 8 bases that match TRBD1. Germline CDR1 is SGHAT and CDR2 is FQNNGV. There are 14 residues in the CDR3. Trimming cost V 5 bases and J 5 bases; bases outside gene matches: 7. CDR3: CASSLGQGTTEAFF. In DNA form, the CDR3 reads TGTGCCAGCAGCCTTGGACAGGGAACGACTGAAGCTTTCTTT. The variable domain in full, with the rest retrieved from reference TRBV11-2 and TRBJ1-1, is EAGVAQSPRYKIIEKRQSVAFWCNPISGHATLYWYQQILGQGPKLLIQFQNNGVVDDSQLPKDRFSAERLKGVDSTLKIQPAKLEDSAVYLCASSLGQGTTEAFFGQGTRLTVV.

V usage is TRBV7-9 and J usage is TRBJ1-1; D not resolved. CDR3 length: 16 residues. Per germline, CDR1 SEHNR and CDR2 FQNEAQ (reference sequence). V shed 6 bases and J shed 0 bases, with 17 bases lying between them. This CDR3 reads CASRPTRTRVNTEAFF. CDR3 bases: TGTGCCAGCAGACCGACACGGACGCGAGTGAACACTGAAGCTTTCTTT.

The V call is TRBV6-1, the J call TRBJ2-7; 10 positions match TRBD2. The germline CDR1 and CDR2 sequences are MNHNS and SASEGT. J was trimmed by 4 bases and V by 4 bases; bases with no gene match: 4. The CDR3 sequence is 14 residues long. The CDR3 is CASSAGLAEYEQYF. DNA of the CDR3: TGTGCCAGCAGTGCCGGACTAGCGGAGTACGAGCAGTACTTC.

This clone occurred once. This chain joins TRBV27 and TRBJ2-3; no firm D call. This CDR3 spans 17 amino acids. Trimming shortened V by 3 bases and J by 0 bases, and 16 bases separated the two germline ends. CDR1 MNHEY and CDR2 SMNVEV come from the germline V gene (reference sequence). The CDR3 spells CASSFNPGPTSTDTQYF. The CDR3 DNA reads as TGTGCCAGCAGTTTCAATCCGGGTCCTACTAGCACAGATACGCAGTATTTT.

The chain employs TRBV4-2 and TRBJ2-2; tentatively, D is TRBD2 (5 bases). Trimming pared 0 bases from V and 5 bases from J, leaving 10 bases between. Germline CDR1 and CDR2: LGHNA and YNFKEQ. The CDR3 is made up of 15 amino acids. This CDR3 is CASSQEAEWTGELFF. The DNA of the CDR3 is TGTGCCAGCAGCCAAGAAGCGGAATGGACCGGGGAGCTGTTTTTT.

The CDR3 here is CASSLDVTPRAYGYTF. The CDR3 coding sequence is TGTGCCAGCAGCTTAGACGTGACACCGCGTGCCTATGGCTACACCTTC. This sequence joins TRBV7-9 and TRBJ1-2; D is ambiguous. This CDR3 has 16 amino acids. The V gene's germline CDR1 is SEHNR and CDR2 FQNEAQ (reference sequence). Trimming took off 1 base at V and 4 bases at J, with 16 bases between the two ends.

The CDR3 nucleotides read TGTGCCAGCTCACCCCAGGGAGATGGCTACACCTTC. Its protein is CASSPQGDGYTF. The chain is built from TRBV18 and TRBJ1-2, with D possibly TRBD1 on 5 matching bases. The CDR3 runs to 12 residues. Germline values: CDR1 KGHSH, CDR2 LQKENI. Trimming removed 3 bases from V and 6 bases from J, with 8 bases in between.

The rearrangement uses TRBV19 and TRBJ1-2, with TRBD1 matching over 10 bases. The ends lost 3 bases at V and 0 bases at J; junction bases unmatched: 16. Looked up from germline, CDR1 is LNHDA and CDR2 is SQIVND (reference sequence). The CDR3 is made up of 20 amino acids. CDR3 sequence (DNA): TGTGCCAGTAGTATGTTGAGCGGATTGACAGGGGGCGCGCCTAACTATGGCTACACCTTC. Translated, it gives CASSMLSGLTGGAPNYGYTF.

V is TRBV5-1 and J is TRBJ1-2; TRBD1 is a possible D gene (5 bases). Germline values: CDR1 SGHRS, CDR2 YFSETQ. This CDR3 has 13 amino acids. Trimming pared 0 bases from V and 7 bases from J, leaving 10 bases between. The CDR3 reads CASSLADSPGYTF. CDR3 in DNA: TGCGCCAGCAGCTTGGCAGACAGTCCTGGCTACACCTTC.

The chain joins TRBV29-1 to TRBJ2-1, with 9 nucleotides matching TRBD2. CDR1 and CDR2 (germline): SQVTM, ANQGSEA. Trimming at V came to 5 bases and at J to 2 bases, leaving 10 bases not matched to a gene. The CDR3 extends over 16 amino acids. The CDR3 nucleotides read TGCAGCGTTCCGCAGACTAGCGGAGGAACCTACAATGAGCAGTTCTTC. Its translation is CSVPQTSGGTYNEQFF.

The chain recombines TRBV19 with TRBJ2-7, with D maybe TRBD2 (5 bases). The length of the CDR3 is 13 residues. Germline CDR1 reads LNHDA; CDR2 reads SQIVND (reference sequence). The V end lost 4 bases, the J end lost 3 bases, and 10 bases lay between the germline ends. The CDR3 DNA sequence: TGTGCCAGTAGTAAAGGACTGATCTACGAGCAGTACTTC. Its protein product is CASSKGLIYEQYF.

This clone occurred a few times. The junction shows a germline mismatch at one end, possibly a read error. The V and J genes are TRBV7-7 and TRBJ1-1; 9 bases line up with TRBD1. Germline assignment: CDR1 SSHAT and CDR2 FNYEAQ (reference sequence). This CDR3 has 13 amino acids. CDR3 amino acids: CASSQDRGTEAFF. The CDR3 nucleotides read TGTGCTAGCAGCCAAGACAGGGGGACTGAAGCTTTCTTT.

The chain combines TRBV7-2 with TRBJ1-5, with D hard to call. V lost 3 bases to trimming and J lost 5 bases, with 8 bases between them. The CDR3 totals 13 residues. From germline, CDR1 is SGHTA and CDR2 FQGNSA. DNA for the CDR3: TGTGCCAGCAGCTTGGGGTTGGATCAGCCCCAGCATTTT. This gives the protein CASSLGLDQPQHF. The whole variable domain, filled in from reference TRBV7-2 and TRBJ1-5, reads GAGVSQSPSNKVTEKGKDVELRCDPISGHTALYWYRQSLGQGLEFLIYFQGNSAPDKSGLPSDRFSAERTGGSVSTLTIQRTQQEDSAVYLCASSLGLDQPQHFGDGTRLSIL.

V and J are TRBV5-1 and TRBJ2-7; TRBD1 might be the D (6 bases). The CDR3 covers 14 residues. V lost 4 bases and J 2 bases, leaving 13 bases between the germline ends. The germline gives CDR1 SGHRS, CDR2 YFSETQ. The CDR3 protein is CASSVSGDPYEQYF. The CDR3 nucleotides read TGCGCCAGCAGCGTGTCAGGGGATCCCTACGAGCAGTACTTC. Together with reference TRBV5-1 and TRBJ2-7, the CDR3 gives the full variable domain: KAGVTQTPRYLIKTRGQQVTLSCSPISGHRSVSWYQQTPGQGLQFLFEYFSETQRNKGNFPGRFSGRQFSNSRSEMNVSTLELGDSALYLCASSVSGDPYEQYFGPGTRLTVT.

The chain employs TRBV25-1 and TRBJ1-1, with D tentatively TRBD1 (5 bases). The CDR3 covers 14 residues. Germline loops: CDR1 MGHDK, CDR2 SYGVNS. V dropped 4 bases and J dropped 2 bases, with 11 bases sitting between them. CDR3 protein: CASSASRDNTEAFF. CDR3 nucleotides: TGTGCCAGCAGTGCCAGCAGGGACAACACTGAAGCTTTCTTT.

The chain recombines TRBV6-5 with TRBJ1-1; D is ambiguous. The V end was cut by 2 bases, the J end by 5 bases, with 9 bases between. The CDR3 is 13 residues long. The V gene's germline CDR1 is MNHEY and CDR2 SVGAGI. Here the CDR3 reads CASSYEGSTEAFF. CDR3 sequence (DNA): TGTGCCAGCAGTTACGAGGGTAGTACTGAAGCTTTCTTT.

This clone was found a few times. The chain carries TRBV6-5 and TRBJ1-2, with D possibly TRBD1 on 6 matching bases. CDR3 size: 12 residues. V shed 7 bases and J shed 8 bases, with 14 bases lying between them. Germline V lookup: CDR1 MNHEY, CDR2 SVGAGI. The CDR3 region is CASTIGGRGYTF. The CDR3 nucleotides are TGTGCCAGCACAATAGGGGGACGGGGCTACACCTTC.

This clone was picked up a small number of times. This chain connects TRBV13 to TRBJ2-5, with D possibly TRBD2 on 5 matching bases. From germline, CDR1 is PRHDT and CDR2 FYEKMQ (reference sequence). The CDR3 length is 13 residues. The germline V and J ends were trimmed by 5 bases and 4 bases, with 11 bases remaining between them. In DNA form, the CDR3 reads TGTGCCAGCAGCACTAGGAGTAGAGAGACCCAGTACTTC. Its protein is CASSTRSRETQYF.

The chain combines TRBV6-5 with TRBJ2-7, with D unresolved. The V gene's germline CDR1 is MNHEY and CDR2 SVGAGI. Trimming took off 0 bases at V and 0 bases at J, with 12 bases between the two ends. The CDR3 is 16 amino acids. CDR3 loop: CASSYSYSTDSYEQYF. The DNA of the CDR3 is TGTGCCAGCAGTTACTCCTATTCGACTGACTCCTACGAGCAGTACTTC.

This chain links TRBV7-2 with TRBJ2-7; a weak D match, TRBD1 (6 bases). CDR3 length: 15 residues. Germline assignment: CDR1 SGHTA and CDR2 FQGNSA. V dropped 1 base and J dropped 0 bases, with 10 bases sitting between them. The CDR3 loop reads CASSLVQGSSYEQYF. As DNA, the CDR3 is TGTGCCAGCAGCTTAGTGCAGGGGAGCTCCTACGAGCAGTACTTC.

The chain is built from TRBV6-5 and TRBJ1-1; TRBD1 agrees at 7 bases. The germline gives CDR1 MNHEY, CDR2 SVGAGI. This CDR3 comprises 14 residues. The J segment lost 5 bases and the V segment lost 5 bases, leaving 8 bases of the junction unmatched. CDR3 loop: CASSLRGRGTEAFF. The CDR3 DNA reads TGTGCCAGCAGTCTTAGGGGGCGCGGGACTGAAGCTTTCTTT.

The rearrangement links TRBV10-3 to TRBJ2-7; D might be TRBD2 (6 bases). The germline V gene encodes CDR1 ENHRY and CDR2 SYGVKD. CDR3 length: 15 residues. V lost 6 bases and J 6 bases, leaving 21 bases between the germline ends. This chain's CDR3 is CAISRAAGSGSEQYF. The CDR3 nucleotides are TGTGCCATCAGCCGAGCGGCCGGGAGCGGCAGCGAGCAGTACTTC.

The rearrangement joins TRBV29-1 to TRBJ2-2; D may match TRBD1 or TRBD2 (5 bases each). The V gene lost 6 bases and the J gene lost 0 bases, with 14 bases spanning the gap. The CDR3 is 15 residues long. Germline CDR1 SQVTM, CDR2 ANQGSEA. CDR3 residues: CSVEGQPANTGELFF. DNA of the CDR3: TGCAGCGTCGAGGGGCAGCCCGCGAACACCGGGGAGCTGTTTTTT.

The chain couples TRBV5-6 to TRBJ2-7, with D perhaps TRBD1 (6 bases). Germline V gives CDR1 SGHDT, CDR2 YYEEEE. Trimming cost V 4 bases and J 2 bases, with 13 bases left between them. The CDR3 covers 14 residues. Written as DNA, the CDR3 is TGTGCCAGCAGCGAGGGGGATTTCACCTACGAGCAGTACTTC. Protein sequence: CASSEGDFTYEQYF.

The chain carries TRBV9 and TRBJ2-3, with 9 bases matching TRBD2. In germline, CDR1 is SGDLS, CDR2 YYNGEE. This CDR3 comprises 18 residues. Germline trimming cut 0 bases from V and 1 base from J; bases unmatched to any gene: 9. The CDR3 region is CASSVGASGVVGTDTQYF. Written as DNA, the CDR3 is TGTGCCAGCAGCGTAGGGGCTAGCGGGGTGGTTGGCACAGATACGCAGTATTTT.

The J gene is TRBJ2-1, the V gene TRBV11-2, with D possibly being TRBD2 (5 bases). The CDR3 is 14 amino acids. Germline assignment: CDR1 SGHAT and CDR2 FQNNGV. Trimming stripped 5 bases from V and 0 bases from J, with 8 bases between. CDR3 residues: CASSRRDSYNEQFF. The CDR3 DNA is TGTGCCAGCAGCCGACGGGACTCCTACAATGAGCAGTTCTTC.

This chain links TRBV5-1 with TRBJ2-5, with D possibly matching TRBD2 (7 bases). CDR1 is SGHRS and CDR2 is YFSETQ in the germline V gene. This CDR3 comprises 14 residues. With 1 base removed from V and 5 bases from J, the gap between germline ends came to 12 bases. For the CDR3, the DNA is TGCGCCAGCAGCTTGAGGGGGGGGCGGGAGACCCAGTACTTC. This codes for CASSLRGGRETQYF.

V usage is TRBV18 and J usage is TRBJ2-3; 7 bases match TRBD1. V lost 5 bases to trimming and J lost 2 bases; unmatched junction nucleotides: 10. The germline CDR1 and CDR2 sequences are KGHSH and LQKENI. CDR3 length: 16 amino acids. The CDR3 is CASSFLGTAITDTQYF. DNA of the CDR3: TGTGCCAGCTCATTTTTGGGGACAGCCATCACAGATACGCAGTATTTT.

This clone is a singleton in its sample. The chain employs TRBV6-6 and TRBJ1-2; D is possibly TRBD1 (6 bases). The ends were cut back, 5 bases at V and 5 bases at J, with 18 bases in the middle. Germline V lookup: CDR1 MNHNY, CDR2 SVGAGI (reference sequence). The CDR3 has 15 residues. The DNA for the CDR3 is TGTGCCAGCAGTGCAACAGGGCGTCTAGGGTATGGCTACACCTTC. Protein product: CASSATGRLGYGYTF.